This is a list of T cell receptor beta chains from one sample in a study of vaccination and CD4 T cells after COVID-19. TCRdb itself ran the PCR reads through MiXCR, one entry per CDR3 protein. The sample yields under 20,000 distinct CDR3 sequences, around 68% seen once. For these TCRs, the target antigens are not known. Source material: CD4+ T cells from blood, cultured in vitro. The receptors originated from a human donor who had recovered from COVID-19. CDR3s include the opening cysteine and the closing phenylalanine or tryptophan. The D gene is left open where the match is weak. A clone size is listed for some rows: how often the clone was seen (once, few, many), or a class if it is expanded.

TRBV27,-,TRBJ1-2,TRBD1,TGTGCCAGCAGGGGGACAGGGGTCCACTATGGCTACACCTTC,CASRGTGVHYGYTF
TRBV12-3/TRBV12-4,-,TRBJ2-7,-,TGTGCCAGCGGCGTAGGTACCTACGAGCAGTACTTC,CASGVGTYEQYF
TRBV27,once,TRBJ1-2,TRBD1,TGTGCCAGCAGTTTAACCCGACAGGGGGCGGTTGGCTACACCTTC,CASSLTRQGAVGYTF
TRBV27,-,TRBJ2-3,-,TGTGCCAGCGGGCGGCAGACCAGCACAGATACGCAGTATTTT,CASGRQTSTDTQYF
TRBV6-2/TRBV6-3,-,TRBJ1-5,TRBD1,TGTGCCAGCAGTGGCAGGGGGCTAAGCAATCAGCCCCAGCATTTT,CASSGRGLSNQPQHF
TRBV5-6,-,TRBJ2-5,-,TGTGCCAGCAGCTTGGTGTCGAGGGGACGAGAGACCCAGTACTTC,CASSLVSRGRETQYF
TRBV6-1,-,TRBJ1-2,TRBD1,TGTGCCAGCAGACGACAGGGTATGATCGTCTATGGCTACACCTTC,CASRRQGMIVYGYTF
TRBV2,-,TRBJ2-7,-,TGTGCCAGCAGTGAAGTGGCAGAATACGAGCAGTACTTC,CASSEVAEYEQYF
TRBV7-9,-,TRBJ1-2,TRBD1,TGTGCCAGCAGCCGTGCACAGGGGGCGCGGGGCTATGGCTACACCTTC,CASSRAQGARGYGYTF
TRBV20-1,few,TRBJ1-2,-,TGCAGTGCTAGAGATTTCTCACAGCCTAACTATGGCTACACCTTC,CSARDFSQPNYGYTF
TRBV6-2/TRBV6-3,-,TRBJ1-5,TRBD1,TGTGCCAGCGCCGACAGGGCCCGGCAGCCCCAGCATTTT,CASADRARQPQHF
TRBV20-1,-,TRBJ2-7,-,TGCAGTGCTAGCGACAATTACGAGCAGTACTTC,CSASDNYEQYF
TRBV2,-,TRBJ2-7,-,TGTGCCAGCAGTAAGACTCAGGGTAACGAGCAGTACTTC,CASSKTQGNEQYF
TRBV2,-,TRBJ1-5,TRBD1,TGTGCCAGCAGCAATGGACAGGGGGCTACAAATCAGCCCCAGCATTTT,CASSNGQGATNQPQHF
TRBV27,-,TRBJ2-1,-,TGTGCCAGCAGGACCGGGGGCTCCTACAATGAGCAGTTCTTC,CASRTGGSYNEQFF
TRBV12-3/TRBV12-4,-,TRBJ1-5,-,TGTGCCAGCAGTTTTCAGTTGACGGGGGTCAATCAGCCCCAGCATTTT,CASSFQLTGVNQPQHF
TRBV6-4,-,TRBJ1-6,-,TGTGCCAGCAGTCCCCGGGGGGGCGGTAATTCACCCCTCCACTTT,CASSPRGGGNSPLHF
TRBV6-5,once,TRBJ1-1,-,TGTGCCAGCAGTTACCGGCAACACACTGAAGCTTTCTTT,CASSYRQHTEAFF
TRBV7-6,-,TRBJ2-1,-,TGTGCCAGCAGTCCTGGGGAGATAAACGGGGGTGAGCAGTTCTTC,CASSPGEINGGEQFF
TRBV7-8,few,TRBJ2-3,TRBD2,TGTGCCAGCAGCTTAGTCGGCGGGAGGGTCACAGATACGCAGTATTTT,CASSLVGGRVTDTQYF
TRBV7-9,-,TRBJ1-6,TRBD1,TGTGCCAGCAGTTACGGGACAGGGCTAAGGAATTCACCCCTCCACTTT,CASSYGTGLRNSPLHF
TRBV7-6,-,TRBJ2-3,-,TGTGCCAGCAGCTTACGCCCCCCCCCCACAGATACGCAGTATTTT,CASSLRPPPTDTQYF
TRBV30,-,TRBJ1-2,-,TGTGCCTGGAGTGTCACCCAACGGCTCCGCTCAAAAGGCTACACCTTC,CAWSVTQRLRSKGYTF
TRBV20-1,few,TRBJ1-2,TRBD1,TGCAGTGCTAGACCAACTGGACAGGGGGACTATGGCTACACCTTC,CSARPTGQGDYGYTF
TRBV27,-,TRBJ2-2,-,TGTGCCAGCAGTTTTGGTGTTGGGGGCCGAGGGACCGGGGAGCTGTTTTTT,CASSFGVGGRGTGELFF
TRBV7-2,-,TRBJ1-1,-,TGTGCCACCCGGCGGGGGGGCACGAACACTGAAGCTTTCTTT,CATRRGGTNTEAFF
TRBV20-1,-,TRBJ1-1,-,TGCAGTGTCACGCAGGGTTCGGACACTGAAGCTTTCTTT,CSVTQGSDTEAFF
TRBV19,-,TRBJ2-3,-,TGTGCCAGTGGGTCAAGGGCCCCAGATACGCAGTATTTT,CASGSRAPDTQYF
TRBV7-8,-,TRBJ1-1,-,TGTGCCAGCAGCTTATTCAGCAGGAACACTGAAGCTTTCTTT,CASSLFSRNTEAFF
TRBV6-2/TRBV6-3,-,TRBJ1-2,-,TGTGCCAGCAAAAGGGAAGGGGTAAGAGGTGGCTACACCTTC,CASKREGVRGGYTF
TRBV15,once,TRBJ2-3,TRBD2,TGTGCCACGGGGACTAGCGGACCTACAGATACGCAGTATTTT,CATGTSGPTDTQYF
TRBV20-1,-,TRBJ1-1,-,TGCAGGGACAGAACAGCGAACACTGAAGCTTTCTTT,CRDRTANTEAFF
TRBV19,-,TRBJ2-2,-,TGTGCCAGTAGTATAGATAGGGAGGTCCGGGAGCTGTTTTTT,CASSIDREVRELFF
TRBV27,-,TRBJ2-1,TRBD1,TGTGCCAGCAGTTTTCTTAGGAGGGACAGGCGAAATAATGAGCAGTTCTTC,CASSFLRRDRRNNEQFF
TRBV6-5,-,TRBJ1-1,-,TGTGCCAGCAGTTACATCGTCGTCTCGGCCTCCACTGAAGCTTTCTTT,CASSYIVVSASTEAFF
TRBV6-1,-,TRBJ1-2,-,TGTGCCAGCAGTGTAGGGCCCTCCTTAGCCCCTAACTATGGCTACACCTTC,CASSVGPSLAPNYGYTF
TRBV28,-,TRBJ1-1,-,TGTGCCAGCAGTTTAGGCACTGAAGCTTTCTTT,CASSLGTEAFF
TRBV5-6,-,TRBJ2-5,TRBD2,TGTGCCAGCAGCTTACTCGAGGGAGGGCGTTTAGAGACCCAGTACTTC,CASSLLEGGRLETQYF
TRBV20-1,-,TRBJ2-3,-,TGCACCCAATTGCGGGACGGCACAGATACGCAGTATTTT,CTQLRDGTDTQYF
TRBV19,-,TRBJ1-1,TRBD1,TGTGCCAGTAGTATGGACAGGGCTACTGAAGCTTTCTTT,CASSMDRATEAFF
TRBV20-1,-,TRBJ1-5,-,TGCAGTGCTAGCATCCAAGGTGGTCAGCCCCAGCATTTT,CSASIQGGQPQHF
TRBV28,-,TRBJ1-5,TRBD1,TGTGCCAGCAGGAACCCAGGGGGCGGACAGCCCCAGCATTTT,CASRNPGGGQPQHF
TRBV6-1,-,TRBJ1-3,-,TGTGCCAGCACCCTCGGCGCCACTGGAAACACCATATATTTT,CASTLGATGNTIYF
TRBV20-1,-,TRBJ1-5,-,TGCAGTGCTAGAGGACAGCGCAATCAGCCCCAGCATTTT,CSARGQRNQPQHF
TRBV19,-,TRBJ2-3,-,TGTGCCAGCTCGAGGGGCCTCGCAGATACGCAGTATTTT,CASSRGLADTQYF
TRBV7-2,-,TRBJ2-3,-,TGTGCCAGCAGCTTCTATGTGGATACGCAGTATTTT,CASSFYVDTQYF
TRBV5-1,few,TRBJ1-2,-,TGCGCCAGCAGCTTGGAGCCGTTATCGGGTGGCTACACCTTC,CASSLEPLSGGYTF